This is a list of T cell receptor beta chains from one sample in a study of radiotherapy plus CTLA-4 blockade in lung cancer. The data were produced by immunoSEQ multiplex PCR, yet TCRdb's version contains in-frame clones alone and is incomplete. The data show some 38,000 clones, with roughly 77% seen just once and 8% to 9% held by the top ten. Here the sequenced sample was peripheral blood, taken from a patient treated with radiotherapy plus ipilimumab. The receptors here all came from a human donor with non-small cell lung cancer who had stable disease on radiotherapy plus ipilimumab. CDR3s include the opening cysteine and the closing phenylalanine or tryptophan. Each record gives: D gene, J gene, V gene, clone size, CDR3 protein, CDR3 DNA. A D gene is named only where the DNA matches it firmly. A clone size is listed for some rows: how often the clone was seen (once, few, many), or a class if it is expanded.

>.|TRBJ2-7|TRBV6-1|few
CASSEGAGAYEQYF
TGTGCCAGCAGTGAAGGGGCAGGTGCCTACGAGCAGTACTTC
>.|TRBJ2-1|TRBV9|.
CASSAEIEQFF
TGTGCCAGCAGCGCAGAAATTGAGCAGTTCTTC
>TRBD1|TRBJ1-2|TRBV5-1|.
CASTTTGGGYGYTF
TGCGCCAGCACCACGACAGGGGGCGGCTATGGCTACACCTTC
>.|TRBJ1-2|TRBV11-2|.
CASSLVPGETSYTF
TGTGCCAGCAGCTTAGTACCGGGTGAAACGAGCTACACCTTC
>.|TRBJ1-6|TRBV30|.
CAWSAGRGDNSPLHF
TGTGCCTGGAGCGCGGGTAGGGGGGATAATTCACCCCTCCACTTT
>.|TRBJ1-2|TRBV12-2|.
CASRRPVGLLYGYTF
TGTGCAAGTCGCCGGCCTGTGGGGCTTCTTTATGGCTACACCTTC
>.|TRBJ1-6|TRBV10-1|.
CASSSNVDSPLHF
TGCGCCAGCAGCTCCAACGTTGATTCACCCCTCCACTTT
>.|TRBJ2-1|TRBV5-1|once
CASTVGFRGARYNEQFF
TGCGCCAGCACGGTCGGCTTTCGAGGAGCACGGTACAATGAGCAGTTCTTC
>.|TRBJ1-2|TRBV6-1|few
CASNGRAGYTF
TGTGCCAGCAACGGGAGGGCAGGCTACACCTTC
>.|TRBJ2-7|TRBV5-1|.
CASSSRGRGKRYEQYF
TGCGCCAGCAGCTCACGGGGGCGGGGAAAACGATACGAGCAGTACTTC
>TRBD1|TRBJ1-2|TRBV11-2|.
CASSSLGGQGMGYTF
TGTGCCAGCAGCTCCCTTGGGGGACAGGGGATGGGCTACACCTTC
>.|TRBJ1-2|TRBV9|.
CASSVDGTNYGYTF
TGTGCCAGCAGCGTAGATGGTACTAACTATGGCTACACCTTC
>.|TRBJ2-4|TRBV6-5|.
CASSDSASIQYF
TGTGCCAGCAGTGATTCAGCGAGCATTCAGTACTTC
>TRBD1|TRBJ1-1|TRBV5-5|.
CASSLSGTAWGTEAFF
TGTGCCAGCAGCTTAAGTGGGACAGCCTGGGGGACTGAAGCTTTCTTT
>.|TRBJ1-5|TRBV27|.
CASRTLEGKTQPQHF
TGTGCCAGCAGGACGCTCGAGGGGAAGACTCAGCCCCAGCATTTT
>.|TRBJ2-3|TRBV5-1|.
CASSFSRADTQYF
TGCGCCAGCAGCTTTAGCCGGGCAGATACGCAGTATTTT
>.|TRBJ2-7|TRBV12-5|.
CASGYWATPTYEQYF
TGTGCTAGTGGTTACTGGGCGACACCGACCTACGAGCAGTACTTC
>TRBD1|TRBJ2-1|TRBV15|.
CATSRSGTVFNEQFF
TGTGCCACCAGCAGATCCGGGACAGTCTTCAATGAGCAGTTCTTC
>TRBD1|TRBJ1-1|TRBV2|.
CASSVQGWDTEAFF
TGTGCCAGCAGTGTACAGGGGTGGGACACTGAAGCTTTCTTT
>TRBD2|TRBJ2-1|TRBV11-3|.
CASSLGGGYNEQFF
TGTGCCAGCAGCTTGGGCGGGGGTTACAATGAGCAGTTCTTC
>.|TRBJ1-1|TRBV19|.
CASSMGGQRLTEAFF
TGTGCCAGTAGTATGGGGGGACAAAGGTTAACTGAAGCTTTCTTT
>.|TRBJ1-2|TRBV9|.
CASSLMGYQADGYTF
TGTGCCAGCAGCCTCATGGGGTACCAGGCAGATGGCTACACCTTC
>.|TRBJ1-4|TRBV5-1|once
CASSLAGAGEKLFF
TGCGCCAGCAGCCTGGCAGGGGCGGGAGAAAAACTGTTTTTT
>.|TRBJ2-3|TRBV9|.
CASSAEGGGHTDTQYF
TGTGCCAGCAGCGCCGAGGGGGGGGGCCACACAGATACGCAGTATTTT
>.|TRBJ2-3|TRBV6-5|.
CASSYLGPDTQYF
TGTGCCAGCAGTTATTTGGGACCAGATACGCAGTATTTT
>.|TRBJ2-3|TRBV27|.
CASSLQDFTDTQYF
TGTGCCAGCAGTTTACAGGACTTCACAGATACGCAGTATTTT
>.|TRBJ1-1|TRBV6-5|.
CASTRQDSNTEAFF
TGTGCCAGCACTCGACAGGACTCGAACACTGAAGCTTTCTTT
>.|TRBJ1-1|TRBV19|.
CASNPTGNTEAFF
TGTGCCAGTAACCCGACAGGGAACACTGAAGCTTTCTTT
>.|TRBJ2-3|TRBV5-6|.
CASSRAWGGRTDTQYF
TGTGCCAGCAGCCGGGCTTGGGGCGGCCGCACAGATACGCAGTATTTT
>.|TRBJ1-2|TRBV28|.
CASSSGEEGNYGYTF
TGTGCCAGCAGTTCCGGAGAGGAGGGTAACTATGGCTACACCTTC
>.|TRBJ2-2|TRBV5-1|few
CASSLTGEINTGELFF
TGCGCCAGCAGCTTGACCGGGGAAATTAACACCGGGGAGCTGTTTTTT
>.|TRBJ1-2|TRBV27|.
CASFEIGGKGYTF
TGTGCCAGCTTCGAAATAGGGGGGAAAGGCTACACCTTC
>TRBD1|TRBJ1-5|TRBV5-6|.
CASSYWRWDRENQPQHF
TGTGCCAGCAGCTATTGGCGATGGGACAGGGAAAATCAGCCCCAGCATTTT
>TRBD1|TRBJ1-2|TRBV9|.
CASSHRQGRGYTF
TGTGCCAGCAGCCATCGACAGGGACGTGGCTACACCTTC
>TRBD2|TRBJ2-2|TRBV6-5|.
CASSWTSGGGTGELFF
TGTGCCAGCAGTTGGACTAGCGGGGGGGGCACCGGGGAGCTGTTTTTT
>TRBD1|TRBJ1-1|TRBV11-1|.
CASNDRATEAFF
TGTGCCAGCAACGACAGGGCCACTGAAGCTTTCTTT
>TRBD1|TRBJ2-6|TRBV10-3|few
CAISELGDRGTGANVLTF
TGTGCCATCAGTGAGCTAGGGGACAGGGGAACTGGGGCCAACGTCCTGACTTTC
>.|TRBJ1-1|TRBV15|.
CATSSSGNTEAFF
TGTGCCACCAGCTCGTCAGGGAACACTGAAGCTTTCTTT
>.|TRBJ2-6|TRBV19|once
CASTSTGANVLTF
TGTGCCAGTACCTCTACTGGGGCCAACGTCCTGACTTTC
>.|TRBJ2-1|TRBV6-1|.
CASSPLGPGHEQFF
TGTGCCAGCAGCCCTCTTGGGCCAGGACATGAGCAGTTCTTC
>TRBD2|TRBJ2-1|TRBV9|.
CASSVAVGGGSYNEQFF
TGTGCCAGCAGCGTAGCGGTGGGCGGGGGCTCCTACAATGAGCAGTTCTTC
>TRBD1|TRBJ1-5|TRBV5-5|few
CASSLERQGSQPQHF
TGTGCCAGCAGCTTGGAGCGACAGGGATCTCAGCCCCAGCATTTT
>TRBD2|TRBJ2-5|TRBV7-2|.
CASSFRTSAVPETQYF
TGTGCCAGCAGCTTCCGGACTAGCGCAGTGCCAGAGACCCAGTACTTC
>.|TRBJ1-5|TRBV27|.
CASSPGGPSNQPQHF
TGTGCCAGCAGTCCAGGAGGCCCTAGCAATCAGCCCCAGCATTTT
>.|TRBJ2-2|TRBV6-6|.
CASRQGSNTGELFF
TGTGCCAGCAGGCAGGGTTCGAACACCGGGGAGCTGTTTTTT
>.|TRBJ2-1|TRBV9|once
CASSITLATSYNEQFF
TGTGCCAGCAGCATTACTCTAGCTACCTCCTACAATGAGCAGTTCTTC
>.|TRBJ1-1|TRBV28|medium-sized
CASSQDSTEAFF
TGTGCCAGCAGCCAGGACAGTACTGAAGCTTTCTTT
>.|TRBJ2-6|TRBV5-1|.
CASSLAGLSGANVLTF
TGCGCCAGCAGCTTGGCCGGTCTCTCTGGGGCCAACGTCCTGACTTTC
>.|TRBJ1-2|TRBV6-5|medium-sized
CASSKDKSYGYTF
TGTGCCAGCAGTAAGGACAAGTCCTATGGCTACACCTTC
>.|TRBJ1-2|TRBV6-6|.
CASSLGGYGYTF
TGTGCCAGCTCTCTGGGTGGCTATGGCTACACCTTC
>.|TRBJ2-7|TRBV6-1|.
CASRTAYEQYF
TGTGCCAGCAGGACAGCTTACGAGCAGTACTTC
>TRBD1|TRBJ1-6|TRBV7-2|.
CASSRGLGGGNSPLHF
TGTGCCAGCAGCAGAGGGTTAGGGGGCGGGAATTCACCCCTCCACTTT
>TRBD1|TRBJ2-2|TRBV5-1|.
CASSLDYRGLNTGELFF
TGCGCCAGCAGCTTGGACTACAGGGGCCTTAACACCGGGGAGCTGTTTTTT